This T cell receptor (beta chain) was recorded in a study of blood T cells in healthy people across ages (dated by TCRdb to 2013 to 2016). In terms of the full investigation: In model experiments, template switching captured about one uniquely barcoded TCR beta cDNA molecule for every two T cells. For two donors (one aged 18 to 29 and one aged 80 or older), the study analyzed two additional independent replicas of 1 million unique cDNA reads from the same blood draw. To avoid experimental bias, donors of different ages were distributed randomly across sequencing lanes. Four age groups were formed from the donors: young (average about 17 years), middle-aged (more than 35), aged (around 62) and long-lived (around 82). The study measured age-related changes in TCR beta repertoire diversity using deep sequencing normalized with unique cDNA molecular identifiers.

On this clonotype itself: The antigen this receptor binds is unknown. Base qualities are missing; no much larger clone stands one base away.

CDR1 and CDR2, per the germline V gene (reference sequence), are PRHDT and FYEKMQ. The CDR3 has 12 amino acids, counting the end cysteine and phenylalanine. The DNA shown is the 36-base CDR3, in frame from base 1. The V and J ends are trimmed by 4 bases and 13 bases, leaving 14 bases between them. What the work shows at the level of the full study, not this receptor alone: Observed TCR beta diversity correlated strongly with the percentage of naive T cells measured by flow cytometry. The CMV infection status of donors was not known, potentially confounding age-related changes in expanded clonotypes. Conclusive comparison of naive and antigen-experienced compartments was prevented by the profiling of bulk unsorted PBMCs. Observed TCR beta diversity per million T cells fell roughly linearly with age, and a significant reduction was already apparent by age around 40. The long-lived group showed more naive CD4+ T cells, fewer expanded clones and increased TCR diversity than the aged group, suggesting age selection. Total diversity estimates from one million sequenced T cells were considered lower bounds and underestimates.

Libraries were made using 5' RACE. A second PCR of about 6 to 11 cycles was run with a J-beta primer mix and a sample-barcoded 5' primer. A unique molecular identifier was introduced onto each TCR beta cDNA molecule by a template-switch 5' adaptor carrying 12 random nucleotides. At least 2.5 million CDR3-containing paired-end reads were obtained from each sample. All of the RNA was converted into first-strand cDNA using the Mint cDNA synthesis kit, with a TRBC-specific oligonucleotide serving as the primer. All cDNA was treated with uracil-DNA glycosylase and then went through a first 18-cycle PCR with the universal primers M1SS and BC2_uni_R. The study's own analysis went as follows. Normalization of each sample was performed by random selection of 1 million high-quality reads, each carrying a distinct molecular identifier. Reads sharing molecular identifiers were discarded rather than binned into consensus sequences. MiTCR, run with a Q25 quality threshold and the strictest error-elimination algorithm, handled CDR3 identification, clonotype clustering and error correction. A nonparametric unseen species model with Euler transformation was used to estimate lower-bound total TCR beta diversity. Starting from the raw public reads, TCRdb applied fastp trimming at Q25, assembled clones with MiXCR and retained in-frame beta chains. CDR3 protein duplicates are merged, each entry listing the most common genes and DNA. The V and J calls reflect TCRdb's pipeline rather than the authors' work. The sample profile shows around 1,800,000 distinct CDR3 sequences; around 40% of them were found once. 20% to 25% of the sample rests with the top ten.

The roughly 38 donors, aged roughly 6 to 90 years, were systemically healthy Caucasian individuals from Russia. Around 9.9 milliliters of peripheral blood were collected from each donor into EDTA-treated Vacutainer tubes. Ficoll-Paque density-gradient centrifugation was used to isolate PBMCs, with at least 7 million per sample. Total RNA was extracted from PBMCs with Trizol reagent, with at least 6 micrograms obtained per sample. The percentages of naive CD45RAhigh/CD27high T cells were determined by flow cytometry on a PBMC aliquot from every donor. The chain is made from TRBV13 and TRBJ2-4; perhaps TRBD2 is the D gene, with 5 bases matching. Sequenced: blood. The sequence was obtained from a human donor in good health. The CDR3 region has the sequence CASSWTSHEQYF. The DNA sequence follows: TGTGCCAGCAGCTGGACTTCCCATGAACAGTACTTC.